This TCR beta chain was captured in a study of CD8 T cells in ankylosing spondylitis. Study conclusions and caveats: The authors reported significant enrichment of disease-linked clones in matched ankylosing spondylitis synovial fluid.

Using quantitative 5'-RACE with molecular barcodes, the authors made TCR beta libraries. MiXCR, applied by TCRdb to the 5' RACE reads, yields one record per CDR3 protein. The sample contains 250,000 to 400,000 distinct CDR3 sequences, about 9.9% of which appear only once. This clonotype was seen repeatedly, ten times or more. Its antigen is currently unknown. The sequencing input was blood, either unsorted or a sorted T cell fraction (not recorded which). The clonotype comes from a female donor with ankylosing spondylitis or in good health (not recorded which).

The CDR3 DNA reads TGTGCCAGCACCCGCGCGGGCAGGGGCGACTATGGCTACACCTTC. Translated: CASTRAGRGDYGYTF. The chain uses TRBV5-6 and TRBJ1-2, with D possibly being TRBD1 (6 bases). V was cut by 6 bases and J by 3 bases, with 18 bases left in between. Germline CDR1 SGHDT, CDR2 YYEEEE. The CDR3 runs 15 residues. The whole variable domain, filled in from reference TRBV5-6 and TRBJ1-2, reads DAGVTQSPTHLIKTRGQQVTLRCSPKSGHDTVSWYQQALGQGPQFIFQYYEEEERQRGNFPDRFSGHQFPNYSSELNVNALLLGDSALYLCASTRAGRGDYGYTFGSGTRLTVV.